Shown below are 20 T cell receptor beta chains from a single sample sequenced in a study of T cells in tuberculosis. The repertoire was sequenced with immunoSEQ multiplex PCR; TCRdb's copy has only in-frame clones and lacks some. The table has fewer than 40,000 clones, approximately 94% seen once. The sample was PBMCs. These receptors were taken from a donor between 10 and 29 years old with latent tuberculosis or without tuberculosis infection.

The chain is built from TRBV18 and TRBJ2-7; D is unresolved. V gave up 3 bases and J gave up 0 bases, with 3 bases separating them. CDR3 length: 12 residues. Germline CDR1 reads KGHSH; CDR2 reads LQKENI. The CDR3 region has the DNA TGTGCCAGCTCACCCGGCTCCTACGAGCAGTACTTC. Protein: CASSPGSYEQYF.

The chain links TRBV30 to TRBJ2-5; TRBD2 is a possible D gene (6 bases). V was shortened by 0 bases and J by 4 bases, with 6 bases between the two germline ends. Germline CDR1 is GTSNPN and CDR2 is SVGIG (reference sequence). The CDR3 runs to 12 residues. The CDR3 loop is CAWSVAGETQYF. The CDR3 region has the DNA TGTGCCTGGAGTGTAGCGGGAGAGACCCAGTACTTC. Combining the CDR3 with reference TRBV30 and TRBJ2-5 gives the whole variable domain SQTIHQWPATLVQPVGSPLSLECTVEGTSNPNLYWYRQAAGRGLQLLFYSVGIGQISSEVPQNLSASRPQDRQFILSSKKLLLSDSGFYLCAWSVAGETQYFGPGTRLLVL.

The chain's CDR3 is CASSIGTGLTGELFF. CDR3 coding DNA: TGCGCCAGCAGCATAGGGACAGGGCTTACCGGGGAGCTGTTTTTT. V usage is TRBV5-1 and J usage is TRBJ2-2, with 9 nucleotides matching TRBD1. CDR1 and CDR2 from the germline V gene are SGHRS and YFSETQ. The J segment lost 5 bases and the V segment lost 4 bases, leaving 6 bases of the junction unmatched. This CDR3 has 15 amino acids.

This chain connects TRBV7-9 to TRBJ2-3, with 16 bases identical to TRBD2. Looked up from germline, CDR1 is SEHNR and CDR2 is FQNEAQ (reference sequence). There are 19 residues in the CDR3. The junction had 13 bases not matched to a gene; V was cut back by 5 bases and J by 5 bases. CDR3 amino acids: CASSLPWGLAGGPGDTQYF. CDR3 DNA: TGTGCCAGCAGCCTCCCCTGGGGACTAGCGGGAGGGCCGGGAGATACGCAGTATTTT.

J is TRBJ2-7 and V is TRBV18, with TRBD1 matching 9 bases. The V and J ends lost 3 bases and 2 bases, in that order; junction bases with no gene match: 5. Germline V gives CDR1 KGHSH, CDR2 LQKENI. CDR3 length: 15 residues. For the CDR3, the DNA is TGTGCCAGCTCACCCTCCCGACAGGGGGCCTACGAGCAGTACTTC. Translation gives CASSPSRQGAYEQYF.

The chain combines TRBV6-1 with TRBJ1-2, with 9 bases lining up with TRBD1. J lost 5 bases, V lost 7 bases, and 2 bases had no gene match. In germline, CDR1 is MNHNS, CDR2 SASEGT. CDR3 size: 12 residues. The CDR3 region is CASNGTGYGYTF. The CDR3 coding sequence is TGTGCCAGCAATGGGACAGGGTATGGCTACACCTTC.

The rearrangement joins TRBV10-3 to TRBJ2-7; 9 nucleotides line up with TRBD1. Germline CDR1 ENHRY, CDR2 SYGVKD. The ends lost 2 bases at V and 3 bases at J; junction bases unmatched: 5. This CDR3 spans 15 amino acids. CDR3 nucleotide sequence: TGTGCCATCAGTGAGAGACAGGGGGGGGACTACGAGCAGTACTTC. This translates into CAISERQGGDYEQYF.

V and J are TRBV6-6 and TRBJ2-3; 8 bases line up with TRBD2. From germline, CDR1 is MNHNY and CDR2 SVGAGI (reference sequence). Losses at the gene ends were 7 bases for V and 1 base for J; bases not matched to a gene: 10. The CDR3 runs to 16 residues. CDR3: CASNPRAGEGTDTQYF. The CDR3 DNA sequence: TGTGCCAGCAACCCCCGAGCGGGAGAGGGCACAGATACGCAGTATTTT.

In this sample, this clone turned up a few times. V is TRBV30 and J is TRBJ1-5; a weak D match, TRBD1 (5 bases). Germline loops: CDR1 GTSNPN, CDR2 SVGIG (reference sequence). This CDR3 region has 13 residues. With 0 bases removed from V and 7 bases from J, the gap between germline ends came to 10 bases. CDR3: CAWSVLGGQPQHF. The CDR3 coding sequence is TGTGCCTGGAGTGTACTGGGGGGACAGCCCCAGCATTTT.

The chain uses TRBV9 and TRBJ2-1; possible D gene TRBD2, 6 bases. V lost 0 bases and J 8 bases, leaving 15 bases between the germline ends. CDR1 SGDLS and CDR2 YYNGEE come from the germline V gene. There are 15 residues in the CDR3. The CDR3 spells CASSVEGGMRDEQFF. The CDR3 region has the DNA TGTGCCAGCAGCGTAGAAGGAGGGATGAGGGATGAGCAGTTCTTC.

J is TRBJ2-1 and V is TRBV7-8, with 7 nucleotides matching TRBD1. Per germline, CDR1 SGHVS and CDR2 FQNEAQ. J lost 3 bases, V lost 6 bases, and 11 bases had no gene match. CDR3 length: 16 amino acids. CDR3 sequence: CASSLTGDLLYNEQFF. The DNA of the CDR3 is TGTGCCAGCAGTCTAACAGGGGACCTACTCTACAATGAGCAGTTCTTC.

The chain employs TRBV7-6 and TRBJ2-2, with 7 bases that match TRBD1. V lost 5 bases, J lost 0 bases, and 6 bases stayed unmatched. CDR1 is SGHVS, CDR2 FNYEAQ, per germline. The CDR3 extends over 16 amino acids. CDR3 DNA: TGTGCCAGCAGCAAAAGGACAGGAACGAACACCGGGGAGCTGTTTTTT. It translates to CASSKRTGTNTGELFF.

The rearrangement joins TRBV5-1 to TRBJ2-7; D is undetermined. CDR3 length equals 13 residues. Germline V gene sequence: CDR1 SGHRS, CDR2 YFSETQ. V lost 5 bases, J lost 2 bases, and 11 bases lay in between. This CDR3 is CASRHFFTYEQYF. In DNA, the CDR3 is TGCGCCAGCAGACATTTTTTTACCTACGAGCAGTACTTC.

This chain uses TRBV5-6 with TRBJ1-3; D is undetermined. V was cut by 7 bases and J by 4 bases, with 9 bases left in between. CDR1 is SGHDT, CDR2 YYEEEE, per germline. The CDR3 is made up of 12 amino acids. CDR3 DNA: TGTGCCAGCGGTTCAGGCGGAAACACCATATATTTT. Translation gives CASGSGGNTIYF.

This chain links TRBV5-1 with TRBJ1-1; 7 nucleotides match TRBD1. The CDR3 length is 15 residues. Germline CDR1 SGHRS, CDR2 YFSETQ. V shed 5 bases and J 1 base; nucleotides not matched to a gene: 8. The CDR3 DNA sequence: TGCGCCAGCAGTTTGCCTAGGACAGGGAACACTGAAGCTTTCTTT. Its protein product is CASSLPRTGNTEAFF.

The CDR3 sequence is CASSIPRYSRNQPQHF. The CDR3 DNA reads TGTGCCAGTAGTATACCCAGGTACAGCCGCAATCAGCCCCAGCATTTT. V and J are TRBV19 and TRBJ1-5; D gene unclear. The CDR3 sequence is 16 residues long. Trimming cost V 2 bases and J 2 bases, with 13 bases left between them. Germline CDR1 LNHDA, CDR2 SQIVND (reference sequence). Filled out from reference TRBV19 and TRBJ1-5, the complete variable domain reads DGGITQSPKYLFRKEGQNVTLSCEQNLNHDAMYWYRQDPGQGLRLIYYSQIVNDFQKGDIAEGYSVSREKKESFPLTVTSAQKNPTAFYLCASSIPRYSRNQPQHFGDGTRLSIL.

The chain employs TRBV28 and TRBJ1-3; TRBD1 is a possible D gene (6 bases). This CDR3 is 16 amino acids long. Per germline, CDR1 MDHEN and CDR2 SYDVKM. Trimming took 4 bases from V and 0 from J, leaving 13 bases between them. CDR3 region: CASSSPGHNSGNTIYF. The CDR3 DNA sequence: TGTGCCAGCAGTTCCCCGGGACACAACTCTGGAAACACCATATATTTT.

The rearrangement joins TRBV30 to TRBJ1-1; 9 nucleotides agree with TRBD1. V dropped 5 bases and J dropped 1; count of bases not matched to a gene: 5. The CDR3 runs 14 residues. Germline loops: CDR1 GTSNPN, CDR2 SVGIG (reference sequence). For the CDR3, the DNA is TGTGCCTGGGACCCGGGACAGGGGAACACTGAAGCTTTCTTT. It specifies CAWDPGQGNTEAFF.

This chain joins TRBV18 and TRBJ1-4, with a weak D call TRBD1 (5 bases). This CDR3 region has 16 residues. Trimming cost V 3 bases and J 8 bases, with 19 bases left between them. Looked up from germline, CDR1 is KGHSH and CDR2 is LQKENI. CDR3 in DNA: TGTGCCAGCTCACCCACTTTTCGACAGCTCGGAGAAAAACTGTTTTTT. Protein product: CASSPTFRQLGEKLFF.

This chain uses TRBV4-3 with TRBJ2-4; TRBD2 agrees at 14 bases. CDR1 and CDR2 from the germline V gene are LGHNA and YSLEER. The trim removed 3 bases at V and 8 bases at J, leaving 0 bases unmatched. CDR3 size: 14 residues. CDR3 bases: TGCGCCAGCAGCCAGACTAGCGGGAGGGACATTCAGTACTTC. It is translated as CASSQTSGRDIQYF.